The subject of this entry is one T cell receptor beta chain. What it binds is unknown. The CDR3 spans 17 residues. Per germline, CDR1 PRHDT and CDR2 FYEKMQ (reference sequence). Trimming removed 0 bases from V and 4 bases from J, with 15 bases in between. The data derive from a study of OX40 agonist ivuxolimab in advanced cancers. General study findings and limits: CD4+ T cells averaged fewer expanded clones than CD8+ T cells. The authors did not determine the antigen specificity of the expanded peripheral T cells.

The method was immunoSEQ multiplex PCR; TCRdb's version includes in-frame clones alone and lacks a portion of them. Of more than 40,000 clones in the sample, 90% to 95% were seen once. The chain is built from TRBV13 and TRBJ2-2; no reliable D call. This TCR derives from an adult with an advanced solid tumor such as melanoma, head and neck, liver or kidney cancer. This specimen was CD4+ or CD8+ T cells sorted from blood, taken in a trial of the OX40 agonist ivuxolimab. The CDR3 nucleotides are TGTGCCAGCAGCTTAGGCGGGTGGTTCTCGAGCACCGGGGAGCTGTTTTTT. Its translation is CASSLGGWFSSTGELFF.